These T cell receptor beta chains were read from a single sample in a study of OX40 agonist ivuxolimab in advanced cancers. Sequenced by immunoSEQ multiplex PCR; TCRdb stores in-frame clones only, minus some. The sample lists around 6,600 clones; around two thirds were seen once. The sample consisted of CD4+ or CD8+ T cells sorted from blood, taken in a trial of the OX40 agonist ivuxolimab. The receptor set was obtained from an adult with an advanced solid tumor such as melanoma, head and neck, liver or kidney cancer. Each CDR3 is given with its conserved first and last residue. A D gene is named only where the DNA matches it firmly. Size is omitted from some rows. Given values are once, few, many or a class for expanded clones.

>-|TRBJ2-5|-|TRBV2
CASRGEGAGTQYF
TGTGCCAGCAGGGGGGAGGGGGCAGGGACCCAGTACTTC
>once|TRBJ2-3|-|TRBV7-2
CASSGDTQYF
TGTGCCAGCAGCGGAGATACGCAGTATTTT
>-|TRBJ1-2|-|TRBV9
CASSAPHYGYTF
TGTGCCAGCAGCGCCCCACACTATGGCTACACCTTC
>-|TRBJ2-2|-|TRBV15
CATSRDRGRTGELFF
TGTGCCACCAGCAGAGATCGGGGGAGGACCGGGGAGCTGTTTTTT
>medium-sized|TRBJ1-5|-|TRBV13
CAIPGGDRNQPQHF
TGTGCCATCCCGGGAGGGGACCGCAATCAGCCCCAGCATTTT
>-|TRBJ2-7|-|TRBV7-9
CASSLRIYEQYF
TGTGCCAGCAGCTTACGAATCTACGAGCAGTACTTC
>few|TRBJ2-3|TRBD2|TRBV5-6
CASSFPSGGPKDTQYF
TGTGCCAGCAGCTTTCCTAGCGGGGGGCCAAAAGATACGCAGTATTTT
>-|TRBJ2-7|-|TRBV21-1
CASSIWTGTCEQYF
TGTGCCAGCAGCATTTGGACAGGGACCTGCGAGCAGTACTTC
>-|TRBJ2-5|TRBD1|TRBV7-2
CASSAATGPGGRETQYF
TGTGCCAGCAGCGCAGCGACAGGGCCTGGCGGTAGGGAGACCCAGTACTTC
>-|TRBJ1-2|-|TRBV19
CASSPRSARDYGYTF
TGTGCCAGTAGTCCCCGATCCGCCAGAGACTATGGCTACACCTTC
>-|TRBJ2-7|-|TRBV5-1
CASSLGESYEQYF
TGCGCCAGCAGCTTGGGAGAATCTTACGAGCAGTACTTC
>few|TRBJ2-3|-|TRBV15
CATSRGMATSTDTQYF
TGTGCCACCAGCAGAGGGATGGCAACTAGCACAGATACGCAGTATTTT
>-|TRBJ1-1|TRBD1|TRBV9
CASGQTGGNTEAFF
TGTGCCAGCGGTCAGACAGGGGGGAACACTGAAGCTTTCTTT
>-|TRBJ2-5|-|TRBV6-1
CASSEWAMAGGDQETQYF
TGTGCCAGCAGTGAATGGGCTATGGCAGGGGGGGATCAAGAGACCCAGTACTTC
>medium-sized|TRBJ2-3|TRBD2|TRBV2
CASSVLAGASSTDTQYF
TGTGCCAGCAGTGTGTTAGCGGGGGCCTCTAGCACAGATACGCAGTATTTT
>-|TRBJ2-3|-|TRBV4-3
CASSQVGGTQYF
TGCGCCAGCAGCCAGGTGGGGGGTACGCAGTATTTT
>many|TRBJ2-5|-|TRBV7-2
CASTWGETQYF
TGTGCCAGCACCTGGGGAGAGACCCAGTACTTC
>once|TRBJ2-5|TRBD2|TRBV7-6
CASSPGLAIEQETQYF
TGTGCCAGCAGCCCGGGACTAGCGATAGAACAAGAGACCCAGTACTTC
>-|TRBJ2-3|-|TRBV4-3
CASSPEVVDTQYF
TGCGCCAGCAGTCCAGAGGTGGTAGATACGCAGTATTTT
>few|TRBJ1-1|TRBD1|TRBV19
CVTTGETEAFF
TGTGTTACGACAGGGGAGACTGAAGCTTTCTTT
>-|TRBJ2-6|-|TRBV11-2
CASSLEGKQQSRANVLTF
TGTGCCAGCAGCTTGGAGGGCAAGCAACAAAGTCGGGCCAACGTCCTGACTTTC
>medium-sized|TRBJ1-5|-|TRBV4-3
CASSQDRAQSNQPQHF
TGCGCCAGCAGCCAAGACCGGGCGCAGAGCAATCAGCCCCAGCATTTT
>-|TRBJ2-7|TRBD2|TRBV18
CASSSGLAGEQYF
TGTGCCAGCTCGTCGGGACTAGCCGGGGAGCAGTACTTC
>-|TRBJ2-7|-|TRBV6-1
CASRGNLPPYEQYF
TGTGCCAGCAGGGGGAACTTACCACCCTACGAGCAGTACTTC
>-|TRBJ2-7|TRBD2|TRBV11-2
CASSLASGEGYEQYF
TGTGCCAGCAGCTTAGCTAGCGGGGAGGGATACGAGCAGTACTTC
>-|TRBJ1-4|TRBD1|TRBV9
CASSRGQGATRDEKLFF
TGTGCCAGCAGCAGGGGACAGGGGGCCACGCGGGATGAAAAACTGTTTTTT
>few|TRBJ1-2|TRBD1|TRBV2
CASSEAGTGGYTF
TGTGCCAGCAGTGAAGCCGGGACAGGGGGCTACACCTTC